This TCR beta chain was sequenced in a study of cytomegalovirus exposure and HLA in healthy donors. Study findings and constraints: Listed as cytomegalovirus-associated were 150 or so TCR beta chains. Specificity of a few CMV-associated chains for CMV antigens was verified in vitro.

V trimming: 5 bases; J trimming: 6 bases; junction bases outside the gene matches: 7. CDR3 size: 13 residues. Germline CDR1 reads SGHAT; CDR2 reads FQNNGV. In its sample, this clone was seen once. Its cognate antigen is unknown. Profiling relied on immunoSEQ multiplex PCR, and the TCRdb table lists in-frame clones only, not all of them. The sample lists 100,000 to 150,000 clones; around nine tenths were seen once. The TCR originated in a woman younger than 30 in good health and CMV-seronegative. The sample consisted of PBMCs. This chain connects TRBV11-2 to TRBJ2-7; 7 bases are shared with TRBD1. The CDR3 loop is CASSRTTGAEQYF. The CDR3 DNA follows: TGTGCCAGCAGCCGCACAACAGGGGCCGAGCAGTACTTC.